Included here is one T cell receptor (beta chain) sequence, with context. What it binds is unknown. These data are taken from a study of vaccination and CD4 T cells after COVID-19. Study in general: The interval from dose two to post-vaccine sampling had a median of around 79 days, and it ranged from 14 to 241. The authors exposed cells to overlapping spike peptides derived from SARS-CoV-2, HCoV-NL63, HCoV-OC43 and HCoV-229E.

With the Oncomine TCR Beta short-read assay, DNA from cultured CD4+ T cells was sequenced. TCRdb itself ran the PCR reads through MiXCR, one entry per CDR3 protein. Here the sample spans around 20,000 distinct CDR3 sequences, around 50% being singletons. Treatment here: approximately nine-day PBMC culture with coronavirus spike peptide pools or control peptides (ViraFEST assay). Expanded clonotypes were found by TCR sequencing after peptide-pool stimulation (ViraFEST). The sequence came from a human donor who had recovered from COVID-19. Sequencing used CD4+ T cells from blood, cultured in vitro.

CDR3 nucleotide sequence: TGTGCCAGTAGTACCACCCCCAAAAACATTCAGTACTTC. It is translated as CASSTTPKNIQYF. The rearrangement uses TRBV19 and TRBJ2-4; D is ambiguous. The CDR3 spans 13 residues. Trimming took off 4 bases at V and 2 bases at J, with 6 bases between the two ends. The germline V gene encodes CDR1 LNHDA and CDR2 SQIVND (reference sequence).